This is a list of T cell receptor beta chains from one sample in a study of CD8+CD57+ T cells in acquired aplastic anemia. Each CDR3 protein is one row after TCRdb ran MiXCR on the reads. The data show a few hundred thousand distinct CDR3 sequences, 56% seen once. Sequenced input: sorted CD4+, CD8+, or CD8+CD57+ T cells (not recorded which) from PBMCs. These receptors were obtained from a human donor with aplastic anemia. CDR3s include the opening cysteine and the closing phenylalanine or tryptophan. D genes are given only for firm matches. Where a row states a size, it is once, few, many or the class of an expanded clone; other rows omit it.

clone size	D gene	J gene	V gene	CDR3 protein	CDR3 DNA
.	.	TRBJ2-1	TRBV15	CATSTYSGVRNEQFF	TGTGCCACCAGCACCTACAGCGGAGTCCGCAATGAGCAGTTCTTC
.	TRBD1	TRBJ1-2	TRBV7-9	CASSLPQVRGHGYTF	TGTGCCAGCAGCTTGCCCCAAGTAAGGGGGCACGGCTACACCTTC
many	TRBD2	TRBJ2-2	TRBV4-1	CASSQRQLAGNTGELFF	TGCGCCAGCAGCCAACGCCAACTAGCGGGAAACACCGGGGAGCTGTTTTTT
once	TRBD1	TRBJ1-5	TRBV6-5	CASRETGSSGQPQHF	TGTGCCAGCAGGGAGACAGGGAGTTCCGGTCAGCCCCAGCATTTT
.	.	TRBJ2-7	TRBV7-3	CASSPPGRLYEQYF	TGTGCCAGCAGCCCTCCCGGACGCTTATACGAGCAGTACTTC
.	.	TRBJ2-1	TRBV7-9	CASSSTGAGGFF	TGTGCCAGCAGCTCTACAGGCGCCGGTGGGTTCTTC
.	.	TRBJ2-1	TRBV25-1	CASSQGGWNEQFF	TGTGCCAGCAGTCAGGGTGGTTGGAATGAGCAGTTCTTC
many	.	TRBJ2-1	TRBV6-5	CASSNSGNSYNEQFF	TGTGCCAGCAGTAATAGCGGTAACTCCTACAATGAGCAGTTCTTC
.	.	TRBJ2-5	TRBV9	CASSVEGFQETQYF	TGTGCCAGCAGCGTAGAGGGTTTCCAAGAGACCCAGTACTTC
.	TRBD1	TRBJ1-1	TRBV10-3	CAISESGQGNTEAFF	TGTGCCATCAGTGAGTCCGGACAGGGGAACACTGAAGCTTTCTTT
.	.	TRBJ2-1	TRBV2	CASTKGVVGNEQFF	TGTGCCAGCACCAAGGGCGTGGTGGGCAATGAGCAGTTCTTC
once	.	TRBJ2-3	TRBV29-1	CSVEGRGATDTRYF	TGCAGCGTTGAAGGGAGGGGGGCCACAGATACGCGGTATTTT
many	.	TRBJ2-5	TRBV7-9	CASRGRGKETQYF	TGTGCCAGCCGCGGCAGGGGAAAAGAGACCCAGTACTTC
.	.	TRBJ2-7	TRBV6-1	CASSTYRVHEQYF	TGTGCCAGCAGTACGTACAGGGTCCACGAGCAGTACTTC
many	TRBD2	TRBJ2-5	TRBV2	CASRRTSGRETQYF	TGTGCCAGCAGGCGGACTAGCGGGCGTGAGACCCAGTACTTC
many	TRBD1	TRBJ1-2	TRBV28	CASSITQGDYTF	TGTGCCAGCAGTATAACACAGGGGGACTACACCTTC
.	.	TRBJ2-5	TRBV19	CASSTLQGFQETQYF	TGTGCCAGTAGTACGCTACAGGGATTCCAAGAGACCCAGTACTTC
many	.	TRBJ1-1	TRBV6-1	CASSEANRGRKTEAFF	TGTGCCAGCAGTGAAGCGAACCGGGGGCGCAAGACTGAAGCTTTCTTT
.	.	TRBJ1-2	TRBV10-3	CAISGSRGNYGYTF	TGTGCCATCAGTGGCTCTCGGGGGAACTATGGCTACACCTTC
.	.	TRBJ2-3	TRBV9	CASSAQVAGDTQYF	TGTGCCAGCAGCGCCCAAGTAGCTGGAGATACGCAGTATTTT
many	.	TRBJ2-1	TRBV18	CASSVRGMDEQFF	TGTGCCAGCTCTGTACGAGGGATGGATGAGCAGTTCTTC
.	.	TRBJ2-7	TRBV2	CASKGEGGDVPF	TGTGCCAGCAAAGGGGAAGGGGGGGACGTCCCTTTC
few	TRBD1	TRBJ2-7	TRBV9	CASSTPGQEYPRYEQYF	TGTGCCAGCAGCACACCGGGACAGGAGTACCCCCGCTACGAGCAGTACTTC
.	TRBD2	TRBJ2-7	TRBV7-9	CASSRLAGGHEQYF	TGTGCCAGCAGCCGACTAGCGGGAGGCCACGAGCAGTACTTC
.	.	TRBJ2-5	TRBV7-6	CASSLASGRAETQYF	TGTGCCAGCAGCTTAGCGAGTGGCAGGGCAGAGACCCAGTACTTC
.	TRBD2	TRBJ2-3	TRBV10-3	CAIGTSGGRDTQYF	TGTGCCATTGGGACTAGCGGGGGGAGGGATACGCAGTATTTT
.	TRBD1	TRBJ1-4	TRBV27	CASSGTVTTNEKLFF	TGTGCCAGCAGTGGGACAGTCACAACTAATGAAAAACTGTTTTTT
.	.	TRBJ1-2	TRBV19	CASSATGINYGYTF	TGTGCCAGTAGTGCTACAGGGATTAACTATGGCTACACCTTC
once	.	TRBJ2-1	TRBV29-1	CSVEGGVTGSYNEQFF	TGCAGCGTTGAAGGGGGAGTGACGGGCTCCTACAATGAGCAGTTCTTC
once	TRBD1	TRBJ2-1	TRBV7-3	CASSAQGAQGYEQFF	TGTGCCAGCAGCGCCCAGGGGGCACAAGGGTACGAGCAGTTCTTC
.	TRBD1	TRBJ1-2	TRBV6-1	CASSEGTGVNF	TGTGCCAGCAGTGAAGGGACAGGGGTAAACTTC
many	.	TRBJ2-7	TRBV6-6	CASSNAGTLIGYEQYF	TGTGCCAGCAGCAATGCCGGGACACTGATAGGCTACGAGCAGTACTTC
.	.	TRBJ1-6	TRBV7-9	CASSPPRPGSPLHF	TGTGCCAGCAGCCCCCCGAGACCGGGTTCACCCCTCCACTTT
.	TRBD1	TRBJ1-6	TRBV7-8	CASSRGDREESPLHF	TGTGCCAGCAGCCGGGGGGACAGGGAAGAATCACCCCTCCACTTT
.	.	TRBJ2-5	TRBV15	CASSTGEGGETQYF	TGTGCCAGCAGCACGGGAGAAGGGGGAGAGACCCAGTACTTC
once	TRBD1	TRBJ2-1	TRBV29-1	CSVRAGGQGNEQFF	TGCAGCGTCCGCGCAGGGGGACAGGGGAATGAGCAGTTCTTC
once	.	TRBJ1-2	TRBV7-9	CASSPSGNHGYIF	TGTGCCAGCAGCCCGTCCGGGAATCATGGCTACATCTTC
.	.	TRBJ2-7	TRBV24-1	CATSDPGLSNEQYF	TGTGCCACCAGTGATCCAGGGTTGAGTAACGAGCAGTACTTC
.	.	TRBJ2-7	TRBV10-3	CAISEGGTRGPYEQYF	TGTGCCATCAGTGAGGGTGGGACTCGGGGACCCTACGAGCAGTACTTC
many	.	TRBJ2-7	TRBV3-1	CASSQEGRGAYEQYF	TGTGCCAGCAGCCAAGAAGGAAGGGGAGCCTACGAGCAGTACTTC
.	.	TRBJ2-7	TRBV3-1	CASSQRGGGKVGEQYF	TGTGCCAGCAGCCAACGCGGCGGAGGGAAGGTGGGCGAGCAGTACTTC
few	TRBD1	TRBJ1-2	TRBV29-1	CSVKGQTFGYTF	TGCAGCGTTAAGGGACAGACCTTTGGCTACACCTTC
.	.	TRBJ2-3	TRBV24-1	CATIPRLWGGSTDTQYF	TGTGCCACCATCCCTCGACTTTGGGGCGGGAGCACAGATACGCAGTATTTT
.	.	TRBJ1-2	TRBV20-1	CSALMGANYGYTF	TGCAGTGCCCTCATGGGAGCTAACTATGGCTACACCTTC
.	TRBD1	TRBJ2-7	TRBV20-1	CSAGQKKASYEQYF	TGCAGTGCGGGACAGAAAAAGGCGTCCTACGAGCAGTACTTC
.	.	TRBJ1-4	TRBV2	CASAPRGGTNERLFF	TGTGCCAGCGCTCCCCGGGGAGGTACTAATGAGAGACTGTTTTTT
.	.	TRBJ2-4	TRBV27	CASSYPEVLAKNIQYF	TGTGCCAGCAGTTACCCAGAAGTTCTAGCCAAAAACATTCAGTACTTC
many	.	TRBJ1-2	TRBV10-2	CASSTAGEIYGYTF	TGCGCCAGCAGTACGGCAGGGGAAATCTATGGCTACACCTTC
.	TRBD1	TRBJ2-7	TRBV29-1	CSAQVGQGTYEQYF	TGCAGCGCCCAAGTGGGACAGGGCACCTACGAGCAGTACTTC
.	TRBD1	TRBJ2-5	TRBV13	CASSLGHRGLEETQYF	TGTGCCAGCAGCTTAGGTCACAGGGGGCTCGAAGAGACCCAGTACTTC
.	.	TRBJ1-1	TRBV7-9	CASSYPGAEAFF	TGTGCCAGCAGTTACCCTGGAGCCGAAGCTTTCTTT
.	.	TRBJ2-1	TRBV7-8	CASSSMGYNEQFF	TGTGCCAGCAGCTCGATGGGCTACAATGAGCAGTTCTTC
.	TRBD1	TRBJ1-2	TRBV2	CASSLRQGENYGYTF	TGTGCCAGCAGTCTTCGACAGGGTGAAAACTATGGCTACACCTTC
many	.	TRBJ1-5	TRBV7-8	CASSLGGVGEPQHF	TGTGCCAGCAGCTTAGGCGGGGTAGGGGAGCCCCAGCATTTT